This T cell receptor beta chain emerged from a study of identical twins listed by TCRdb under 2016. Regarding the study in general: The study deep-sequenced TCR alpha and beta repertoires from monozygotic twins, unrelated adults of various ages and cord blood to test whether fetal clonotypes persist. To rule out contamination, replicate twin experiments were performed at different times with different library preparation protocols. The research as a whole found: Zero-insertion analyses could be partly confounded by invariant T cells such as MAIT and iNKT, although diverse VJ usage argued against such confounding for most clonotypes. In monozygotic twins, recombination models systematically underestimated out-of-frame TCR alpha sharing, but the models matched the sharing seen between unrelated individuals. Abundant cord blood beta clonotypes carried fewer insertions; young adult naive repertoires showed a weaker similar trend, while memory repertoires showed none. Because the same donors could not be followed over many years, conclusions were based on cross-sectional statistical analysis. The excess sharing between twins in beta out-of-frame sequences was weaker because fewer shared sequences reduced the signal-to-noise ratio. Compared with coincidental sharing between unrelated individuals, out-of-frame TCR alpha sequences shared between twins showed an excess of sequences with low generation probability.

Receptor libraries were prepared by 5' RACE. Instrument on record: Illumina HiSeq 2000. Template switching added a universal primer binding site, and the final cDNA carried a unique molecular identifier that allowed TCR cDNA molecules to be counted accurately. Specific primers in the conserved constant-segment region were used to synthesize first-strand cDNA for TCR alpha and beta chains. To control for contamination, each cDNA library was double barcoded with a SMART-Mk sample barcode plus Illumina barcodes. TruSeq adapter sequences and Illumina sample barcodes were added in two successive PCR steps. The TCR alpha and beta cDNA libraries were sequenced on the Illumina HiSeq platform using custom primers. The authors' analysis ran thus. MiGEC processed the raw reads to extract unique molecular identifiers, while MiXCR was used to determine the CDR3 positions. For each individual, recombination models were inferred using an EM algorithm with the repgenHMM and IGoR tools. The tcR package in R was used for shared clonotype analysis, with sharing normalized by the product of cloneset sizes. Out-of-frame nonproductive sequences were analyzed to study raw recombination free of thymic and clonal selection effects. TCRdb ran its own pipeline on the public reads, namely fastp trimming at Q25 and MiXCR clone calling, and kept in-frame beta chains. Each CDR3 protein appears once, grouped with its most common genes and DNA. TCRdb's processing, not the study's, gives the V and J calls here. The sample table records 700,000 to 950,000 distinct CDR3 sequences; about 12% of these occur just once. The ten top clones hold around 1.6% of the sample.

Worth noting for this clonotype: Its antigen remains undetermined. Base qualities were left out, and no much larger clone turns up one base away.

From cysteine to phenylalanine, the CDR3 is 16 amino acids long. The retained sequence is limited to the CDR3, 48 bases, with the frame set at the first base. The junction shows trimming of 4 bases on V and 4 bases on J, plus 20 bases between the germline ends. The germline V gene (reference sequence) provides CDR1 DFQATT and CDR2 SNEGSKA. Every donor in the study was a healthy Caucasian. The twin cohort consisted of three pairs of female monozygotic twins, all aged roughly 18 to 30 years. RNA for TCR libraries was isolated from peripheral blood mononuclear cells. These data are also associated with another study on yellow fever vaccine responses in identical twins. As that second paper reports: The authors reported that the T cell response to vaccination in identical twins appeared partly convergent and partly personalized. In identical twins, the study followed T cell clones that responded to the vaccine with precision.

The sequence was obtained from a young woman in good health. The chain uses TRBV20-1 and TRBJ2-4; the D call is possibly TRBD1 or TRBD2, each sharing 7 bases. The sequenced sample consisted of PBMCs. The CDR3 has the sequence CSAIESRGGLKNIQYF. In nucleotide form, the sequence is TGCAGTGCTATCGAATCCAGGGGGGGCTTGAAAAACATTCAGTACTTC.